This T cell receptor beta chain was captured in a study of beta chain features in type 1 diabetes. Trimming removed 5 bases at V and 6 bases at J, with 14 bases between. Germline CDR1 is MNHNY and CDR2 is SVGAGI (reference sequence). The CDR3 totals 13 residues. A note on this clone: Its matching antigen is unknown.

The isolated RNA, all of it, was reverse transcribed, so expressed TCRB transcripts were what got sequenced. TCRdb keeps only in-frame clones here, not all; method: immunoSEQ multiplex PCR. There are some 900,000 clones in the sample; roughly 17% occur only once, and 0.02% to 0.025% lies in the top ten. General study points: Researchers reported that naive, central memory and Treg TCRB repertoires appeared more similar in patients than in healthy donors. Shortening of TCRB CDR3s, moderate but significant, appeared in all four CD4+ subsets of Type 1 diabetes patients.

Sorted CD4+ subsets: naive, central memory, regulatory, stem cell-like memory (CD45RO/CCR7/CD25/CD127/CD95/CD27 panel). The source of this sequence is a young woman in good health. The sequencing sample was made of naive CD4+ T cells from blood. The gene calls are TRBV6-6 and TRBJ2-7; D is unresolved. CDR3 in amino acids: CASSEPERGEQYF. CDR3 sequence (DNA): TGTGCCAGCAGTGAGCCCGAACGAGGCGAGCAGTACTTC.